The 9 T cell receptor beta chains listed next were all sequenced from one sample in a study of breast tumors, draining lymph nodes, adjacent tissues. TCRdb recomputed calls from the multiplex PCR reads with MiXCR, one row per CDR3 protein. The sample records around 13,000 distinct CDR3 sequences, 55% to 75% being singletons. The sample comprised tumor-adjacent breast tissue. These receptors were taken from a female donor with breast cancer. Some clones in this sample may be carry-over from other donors' samples.

This rearrangement joins TRBV20-1 to TRBJ2-7; TRBD1 aligns across 7 bases. This CDR3 has 15 residues. Looked up from germline, CDR1 is DFQATT and CDR2 is SNEGSKA (reference sequence). Trimming removed 0 bases from V and 5 bases from J; junction bases left unmatched: 10. The CDR3 loop reads CSARDLRQGDHEQYF. CDR3 bases: TGCAGTGCTAGAGATTTGAGACAGGGTGACCACGAGCAGTACTTC.

The rearrangement links TRBV6-6 to TRBJ2-7; TRBD1 is a possible D gene (7 bases). This CDR3 has 17 residues. Looked up from germline, CDR1 is MNHNY and CDR2 is SVGAGI (reference sequence). V shed 6 bases and J shed 0 bases, with 21 bases lying between them. CDR3 nucleotide sequence: TGTGCCAGCAGCCCGACAGGGCGCGGGGCAAGCTCCTACGAGCAGTACTTC. This sequence encodes CASSPTGRGASSYEQYF.

This chain uses TRBV12-3 or TRBV12-4 with TRBJ1-4; D uncertain. The CDR3 has 13 amino acids. The V gene lost 11 bases and the J gene lost 0 bases, with 10 bases spanning the gap. CDR3 DNA sequence: TGTGCCGGGGTCCTGGCAACTAATGAAAAACTGTTTTTT. Amino acid sequence: CAGVLATNEKLFF.

A single count supports this clonotype. The chain joins TRBV5-8 to TRBJ1-2; D gene unclear. The CDR3 spans 13 residues. V was shortened by 0 bases and J by 7 bases, with 10 bases between the two germline ends. Germline CDR1 reads SGHTS; CDR2 reads YDEGEE. The CDR3 reads CASSLARDAGYTF. The CDR3, as DNA: TGTGCCAGCAGCTTGGCAAGGGATGCTGGCTACACCTTC.

The chain is built from TRBV4-1 and TRBJ2-7; TRBD1 aligns across 8 bases. The CDR3 has 18 residues. Trimming at V came to 4 bases and at J to 2 bases, leaving 16 bases not matched to a gene. The V gene's germline CDR1 is MGHRA and CDR2 YSYEKL. CDR3 sequence (DNA): TGCGCCAGCAGCCCCGGACAGGGTGAGGTACTAGGGGCCTACGAGCAGTACTTC. Encoded protein: CASSPGQGEVLGAYEQYF.

This sequence joins TRBV7-8 and TRBJ2-2, with D possibly TRBD2 on 5 matching bases. This CDR3 contains 15 residues. With 5 bases removed from V and 4 bases from J, the gap between germline ends came to 14 bases. Germline CDR1 SGHVS, CDR2 FQNEAQ. CDR3 sequence reads: CASSPAVVGTGELFF. CDR3 DNA sequence: TGTGCCAGCAGCCCAGCGGTGGTGGGCACCGGGGAGCTGTTTTTT.

This clonotype rates as medium-sized. This chain links TRBV11-3 with TRBJ2-3, with 7 bases matching TRBD1. V was pared by 2 bases and J by 3 bases, with 5 bases of the junction left unmatched. CDR1 and CDR2 (germline): SGHNT, YENEEA. This CDR3 is built from 15 residues. The CDR3 DNA reads TGTGCCAGCAGCTTACGACAGGGTGCTACAGATACGCAGTATTTT. Its translation: CASSLRQGATDTQYF.

This chain connects TRBV5-1 to TRBJ2-3; 9 bases fit TRBD2. Germline loops: CDR1 SGHRS, CDR2 YFSETQ. V shed 2 bases and J 0 bases; nucleotides not matched to a gene: 7. The length of the CDR3 is 17 residues. Written as DNA, the CDR3 is TGCGCCAGCAGCTTACCTAGCGGGACCTCTAGCACAGATACGCAGTATTTT. Protein sequence: CASSLPSGTSSTDTQYF.

V and J are TRBV6-1 and TRBJ2-3; tentatively, D is TRBD1 (6 bases). CDR3 length: 15 residues. Germline CDR1 and CDR2: MNHNS and SASEGT. V lost 7 bases and J lost 1, with 15 bases in between. CDR3 coding DNA: TGTGCCAGCATGGCGTTTTGGGGGCGCACAGATACGCAGTATTTT. Translating it yields CASMAFWGRTDTQYF.